One and the same sample provided the 17 T cell receptor beta chains below, sequenced in a study of T cell responses to AZD1222 COVID-19 vaccine. Sequencing was performed with immunoSEQ multiplex PCR; in TCRdb, only in-frame clones are kept and a portion is missing. The sample shows around 110,000 clones, nearly 90% of them seen only once. The sample here was peripheral blood, taken 28 days after the second AZD1222 dose. The receptor source for this set is an adult who received the AZD1222 COVID-19 vaccine.

The chain is built from TRBV23-1 and TRBJ2-7; D is unresolved. TRBV23-1 is an ORF; its function is uncertain. The CDR3 spans 14 residues. V lost 3 bases and J lost 2, with 11 bases in between. DNA of the CDR3: TGCGCCAGCAGTCATCGTGGGCCAGCCTACGAGCAGTACTTC. It specifies CASSHRGPAYEQYF.

The chain combines TRBV7-8 with TRBJ1-3; D is perhaps TRBD1 (6 bases). Germline V gene lookup returns CDR1 SGHVS and CDR2 FQNEAQ. The CDR3 runs 15 residues. V shed 5 bases and J shed 3 bases, with 14 bases lying between them. CDR3 sequence (DNA): TGTGCCAGCAGCCGAGGGGGGGCTTATGGAAACACCATATATTTT. This translates into CASSRGGAYGNTIYF.

This chain uses TRBV29-1 with TRBJ1-1; 11 positions agree with TRBD1. The CDR3 totals 14 residues. Germline CDR1 is SQVTM and CDR2 is ANQGSEA. V shed 1 base, J shed 5 bases, and the junction held 3 bases outside the gene matches. The CDR3 DNA follows: TGCAGCGTTGAAGGGACAGGGGGCGGAACTGAAGCTTTCTTT. Translating gives CSVEGTGGGTEAFF.

V usage is TRBV3-1 (or the pseudogene TRBV3-2) and J usage is TRBJ1-5; no clear D gene. With 4 bases removed from V and 6 bases from J, the gap between germline ends came to 16 bases. The germline V gene encodes CDR1 LGHDT and CDR2 YNNKEL (reference sequence). The CDR3 is made up of 15 amino acids. This CDR3 reads CASSLGHYLSQPQHF. In DNA, the CDR3 is TGTGCCAGCAGCCTTGGTCATTACCTCAGTCAGCCCCAGCATTTT.

The genes are TRBV6-5 and TRBJ1-4; tentatively, D is TRBD1 (6 bases). The germline gives CDR1 MNHEY, CDR2 SVGAGI. CDR3 length: 16 amino acids. V lost 2 bases and J lost 0, with 10 bases in between. CDR3 sequence: CASSYPRGATNEKLFF. The CDR3 nucleotides are TGTGCCAGCAGTTACCCCAGGGGTGCAACTAATGAAAAACTGTTTTTT.

The V and J genes are TRBV28 and TRBJ1-2; 8 nucleotides agree with TRBD1. The ends lost 4 bases at V and 8 bases at J; junction bases unmatched: 6. Germline CDR1 and CDR2: MDHEN and SYDVKM. The CDR3 is 13 amino acids. CDR3 nucleotides: TGTGCCAGCAGTTCCCTCGGGACAGGCGGCTACACCTTC. It specifies CASSSLGTGGYTF.

The CDR3 DNA sequence: TGTGCCAGCAGTTTAAGGCGAGGTTTGACCGGGGAGCTGTTTTTT. Its translation: CASSLRRGLTGELFF. V usage is TRBV27 and J usage is TRBJ2-2; D unclear. CDR1 is MNHEY and CDR2 is SMNVEV in the germline V gene (reference sequence). Trimming pared 2 bases from V and 5 bases from J, leaving 12 bases between. The CDR3 length is 15 residues.

The chain couples TRBV4-3 to TRBJ2-7; 7 bases are shared with TRBD1. The CDR3 length is 16 residues. CDR1 LGHNA and CDR2 YSLEER come from the germline V gene. The V gene end was trimmed by 0 bases and the J gene end by 2 bases; junction bases not matched to a gene: 7. Here the CDR3 DNA reads TGCGCCAGCAGCCAAGATCAGGGGGATCCAACCTACGAGCAGTACTTC. Residues: CASSQDQGDPTYEQYF.

This chain joins TRBV5-5 and TRBJ1-2, with 7 bases matching TRBD1. CDR1 SGHKS and CDR2 YYEKEE come from the germline V gene (reference sequence). The length of the CDR3 is 14 residues. The V segment lost 4 bases and the J segment 4 bases; nucleotides outside the gene matches: 7. CDR3: CASSRPTGIYGYTF. In DNA, the CDR3 is TGTGCCAGCAGCAGACCGACAGGGATCTATGGCTACACCTTC.

The gene calls are TRBV7-2 and TRBJ2-3, with unresolved D. The CDR3 is 11 residues long. Per germline, CDR1 SGHTA and CDR2 FQGNSA. V lost 8 bases to trimming and J lost 8 bases, with 11 bases between them. The CDR3 spells CASRGTGTQYF. In DNA, the CDR3 is TGTGCCAGCCGAGGAACGGGTACGCAGTATTTT. Based on the CDR3 plus reference TRBV7-2 and TRBJ2-3, the full variable domain is GAGVSQSPSNKVTEKGKDVELRCDPISGHTALYWYRQSLGQGLEFLIYFQGNSAPDKSGLPSDRFSAERTGGSVSTLTIQRTQQEDSAVYLCASRGTGTQYFGPGTRLTVL.

This rearrangement joins TRBV5-1 to TRBJ2-5, with D uncertain. Trimming left V 0 bases short and J 5 bases short, with 14 bases between. This CDR3 spans 15 amino acids. Germline-derived CDR1 and CDR2 are SGHRS and YFSETQ. In DNA form, the CDR3 reads TGCGCCAGCAGCTTGGGGGTAAAACGATCGGAGACCCAGTACTTC. This encodes CASSLGVKRSETQYF.

J is TRBJ2-7 and V is TRBV12-5; no firm D call. Trimming removed 4 bases from V and 4 bases from J, with 14 bases in between. This CDR3 contains 14 residues. CDR1 is LGHNT and CDR2 is FRNRAP in the germline V gene. The CDR3 protein is CASGSSLRGYEQYF. CDR3 in DNA: TGTGCTAGTGGTTCCTCCCTTCGAGGATACGAGCAGTACTTC. The whole variable domain, remainder taken from reference TRBV12-5 and TRBJ2-7, is DARVTQTPRHKVTEMGQEVTMRCQPILGHNTVFWYRQTMMQGLELLAYFRNRAPLDDSGMPKDRFSAEMPDATLATLKIQPSEPRDSAVYFCASGSSLRGYEQYFGPGTRLTVT.

The chain employs TRBV7-8 and TRBJ2-1; D gene ambiguous. V gave up 5 bases and J gave up 2 bases, with 19 bases separating them. CDR3 length: 17 residues. Germline-derived CDR1 and CDR2 are SGHVS and FQNEAQ. In nucleotides, the CDR3 is TGTGCCAGCAGCCCGACGTCGGGTCCGCCAACCTACAATGAGCAGTTCTTC. Protein product: CASSPTSGPPTYNEQFF.

The gene calls are TRBV6-5 and TRBJ2-1; D unresolved. V lost 4 bases and J lost 6, with 16 bases in between. Germline loops: CDR1 MNHEY, CDR2 SVGAGI. CDR3 length: 15 residues. The CDR3 nucleotides are TGTGCCAGCAGTTCCGACAATACCGTTGGCAATGAGCAGTTCTTC. This sequence encodes CASSSDNTVGNEQFF.

The genes are TRBV3-1 (or the pseudogene TRBV3-2) and TRBJ2-7; 11 nucleotides line up with TRBD1. Unmatched junction bases numbered 3, after V lost 5 bases and J lost 3 bases. The CDR3 sequence is 14 residues long. Germline loops: CDR1 LGHDT, CDR2 YNNKEL (reference sequence). CDR3 sequence: CASSYGTGGYEQYF. The CDR3, as DNA: TGTGCCAGCAGCTACGGGACAGGGGGCTACGAGCAGTACTTC.

The V gene is TRBV27, the J gene TRBJ1-1; D is unresolved. Deletions cut 3 bases from V and 1 base from J, with 12 bases between. CDR1 and CDR2 (germline): MNHEY, SMNVEV (reference sequence). The CDR3 loop spans 15 amino acids. CDR3 coding DNA: TGTGCCAGCAGTTTCGCGGGCGCTGGGAACACTGAAGCTTTCTTT. This translates into CASSFAGAGNTEAFF.

The V and J genes are TRBV9 and TRBJ2-2, with TRBD1 identical over 9 bases. This CDR3 has 15 amino acids. Trimming removed 4 bases from V and 4 bases from J; junction bases left unmatched: 5. Germline CDR1 reads SGDLS; CDR2 reads YYNGEE. The DNA for the CDR3 is TGTGCCAGCAGCAAGGGACAGGGTAGCACCGGGGAGCTGTTTTTT. Residues: CASSKGQGSTGELFF.